Listed here is a single TCR beta chain. Repertoires were generated with immunoSEQ multiplex PCR, while TCRdb's copy carries only in-frame clones and drops some. The table has over 60,000 clones, 96% seen once; the top ten hold about 4.5%. This record belongs to a study of cytomegalovirus exposure and HLA in healthy donors. The germline V gene has CDR1 MGHRA and CDR2 YSYEKL. After removal of 0 bases from V and 5 bases from J, the junction contained 11 bases not matched to a gene. The CDR3 totals 18 residues. The chain is built from TRBV4-1 and TRBJ2-3; 10 positions agree with TRBD2. The TCR comes from a woman aged 18-35 years in good health and CMV-seropositive. What was sequenced was PBMCs. This CDR3 reads CASSQDTASGSWGDTQYF. The CDR3 nucleotides read TGCGCCAGCAGCCAAGATACGGCTAGCGGGAGTTGGGGAGATACGCAGTATTTT.